The clone carrying this T cell receptor beta chain was counted between two and nine times. TCRdb reanalysed the PCR reads using MiXCR and keeps one entry per CDR3 protein. The sample lists more than 450,000 distinct CDR3 sequences, 25% occurring once. These data are taken from a study of molecular identifiers for immune sequencing clone quantification. Sorting isolated naive CD8 T cells as CD8+CD4-CCR7+CD45RA+ events. Germline V gives CDR1 SQVTM, CDR2 ANQGSEA. V lost 4 bases to trimming and J lost 0 bases, with 19 bases between them. This CDR3 region has 17 residues. The source of this sequence is a human donor in good health. Some libraries in this study had Jurkat cell RNA spiked in. Sequencing was performed on naive CD8+ T cells from blood, with Jurkat cell RNA spiked in. Subset: FACS-sorted CD8+CD4-CCR7+CD45RA+ naive T cells. The V call is TRBV29-1, the J call TRBJ2-1; D perhaps matches TRBD2 (5 bases). The CDR3 sequence: CSVVGLPFSSSYNEQFF. In DNA form, the CDR3 reads TGCAGCGTTGTCGGACTCCCATTTTCCAGCTCCTACAATGAGCAGTTCTTC.